A single sample gave rise to the 7 T cell receptor beta chains below, sequenced in a study of blood T cell repertoires in COVID-19. Sequenced by immunoSEQ multiplex PCR; TCRdb stores in-frame clones only, minus some. The table has some 140,000 clones, about 90% seen once. Sample: peripheral blood. Receptors were obtained from a man aged 50-60 years with acute or convalescent COVID-19.

The chain uses TRBV29-1 and TRBJ2-1; 7 bases align to TRBD1. The CDR3 totals 13 residues. CDR1 and CDR2 (germline): SQVTM, ANQGSEA. V was clipped by 5 bases and J by 10 bases; unmatched bases: 11. This chain's CDR3 is CSVRGGKGWEQFF. CDR3 bases: TGCAGCGTTCGAGGGGGCAAAGGGTGGGAGCAGTTCTTC.

In nucleotides, the CDR3 is TGCGCCAGCAGAACGCAGGGCTCTGGAAACACCATATATTTT. The encoded protein is CASRTQGSGNTIYF. The chain joins TRBV5-1 to TRBJ1-3, with D perhaps matching TRBD1 (5 bases). Germline V gives CDR1 SGHRS, CDR2 YFSETQ. Trimming pared 5 bases from V and 0 bases from J, leaving 9 bases between. This CDR3 has 14 amino acids.

A single count supports this clone. The CDR3 protein is CASVSMGAGEKLFF. The CDR3, as DNA: TGTGCCAGCGTCTCTATGGGGGCCGGTGAAAAACTGTTTTTT. The chain carries TRBV28 and TRBJ1-4; maybe TRBD1 (6 bases). This CDR3 has 14 amino acids. The ends were cut back, 8 bases at V and 7 bases at J, with 17 bases in the middle. The V gene's germline CDR1 is MDHEN and CDR2 SYDVKM. The variable domain in full, with the rest retrieved from reference TRBV28 and TRBJ1-4, is DVKVTQSSRYLVKRTGEKVFLECVQDMDHENMFWYRQDPGLGLRLIYFSYDVKMKEKGDIPEGYSVSREKKERFSLILESASTNQTSMYLCASVSMGAGEKLFFGSGTQLSVL.

This chain links TRBV6-5 with TRBJ1-1; TRBD1 matches 10 bases. CDR1 is MNHEY, CDR2 SVGAGI, per germline. V lost 7 bases to trimming and J lost 1 base; unmatched junction nucleotides: 3. The CDR3 runs to 14 residues. CDR3 nucleotide sequence: TGTGCCAGCACCCGGACAGGGGGGAACACTGAAGCTTTCTTT. This gives the protein CASTRTGGNTEAFF.

The V and J genes are TRBV24-1 and TRBJ2-7; 8 bases line up with TRBD1. Unmatched junction bases numbered 8, after V lost 3 bases and J lost 2 bases. CDR3 length equals 16 residues. Germline-derived CDR1 and CDR2 are KGHDR and SFDVKD. CDR3 sequence reads: CATSDPGTGGPYEQYF. For the CDR3, the DNA is TGTGCCACCAGTGATCCTGGGACAGGAGGGCCCTACGAGCAGTACTTC.

The chain joins TRBV7-6 to TRBJ1-6, with D tentatively TRBD1 (6 bases). The CDR3 is 13 residues long. V was shortened by 7 bases and J by 6 bases, with 10 bases between the two germline ends. The germline V gene encodes CDR1 SGHVS and CDR2 FNYEAQ. The DNA for the CDR3 is TGTGCCAGCACCCGGGACATTAATTCACCCCTCCACTTT. Translated, it gives CASTRDINSPLHF.

This clone came up a few times. V usage is TRBV5-1 and J usage is TRBJ1-4; maybe TRBD1 (6 bases). V was clipped by 4 bases and J by 0 bases, with 19 bases between them. In germline, CDR1 is SGHRS, CDR2 YFSETQ. The CDR3 consists of 18 residues. The CDR3 spells CASSAGAGEVATNEKLFF. CDR3 nucleotides: TGCGCCAGCAGCGCGGGGGCAGGGGAAGTAGCAACTAATGAAAAACTGTTTTTT.